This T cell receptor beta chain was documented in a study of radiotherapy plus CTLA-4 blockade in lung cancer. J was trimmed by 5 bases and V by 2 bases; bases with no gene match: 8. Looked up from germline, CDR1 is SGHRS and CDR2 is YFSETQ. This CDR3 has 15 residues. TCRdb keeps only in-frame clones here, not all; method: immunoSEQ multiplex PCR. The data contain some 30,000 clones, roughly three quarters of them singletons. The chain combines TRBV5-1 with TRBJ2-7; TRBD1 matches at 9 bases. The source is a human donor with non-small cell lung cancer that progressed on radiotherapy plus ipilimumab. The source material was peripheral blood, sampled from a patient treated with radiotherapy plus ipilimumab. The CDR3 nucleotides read TGCGCCAGCAGCTTCACCGGGACAGGGCTCGACGAGCAGTACTTC. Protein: CASSFTGTGLDEQYF.